The rows below give T cell receptor beta chains drawn from one sample of a study of shared clonotypes between healthy human individuals. Sequenced by immunoSEQ multiplex PCR; TCRdb stores in-frame clones only, minus some. The sample has 2 million to 2.5 million clones; about 93% are singletons. Input material: naive CD8+ T cells from PBMCs. The receptor source for this set is a man younger than 35 in good health. Some clones in this sample may be carry-over from other donors' samples. The CDR3 runs from the conserved cysteine through the conserved F or W.

J gene: TRBJ2-1; V gene: TRBV28; CDR3 protein: CASSLSSNGDNEQFF
J gene: TRBJ2-7; V gene: TRBV27; CDR3 protein: CASSLGTFSYEQYF
J gene: TRBJ2-1; V gene: TRBV27; CDR3 protein: CASSFSGGNEQFF
J gene: TRBJ2-1; V gene: TRBV30; CDR3 protein: CAWSYGTGRLNEQFF
J gene: TRBJ2-7; V gene: TRBV29-1; CDR3 protein: CSATDSYEQYF
J gene: TRBJ2-1; V gene: TRBV10-3; CDR3 protein: CAISEVHSSDNEQFF
J gene: TRBJ2-1; V gene: TRBV11-1; CDR3 protein: CASSPGQGWINEQFF
J gene: TRBJ2-7; V gene: TRBV6-1; CDR3 protein: CASSETSGSFYEQYF
J gene: TRBJ1-2; V gene: TRBV7-6; CDR3 protein: CASSASRDRGYYGYTF
J gene: TRBJ2-7; V gene: TRBV7-8; CDR3 protein: CASLAMGEQYF
J gene: TRBJ1-1; V gene: TRBV6-5; CDR3 protein: CASSPTGEGTEAFF
J gene: TRBJ1-1; V gene: TRBV7-8; CDR3 protein: CASSPPGPPNTEAFF
J gene: TRBJ2-7; V gene: TRBV5-1; CDR3 protein: CASSIGTSYEQYF
J gene: TRBJ1-5; V gene: TRBV27; CDR3 protein: CASSPDSNQPQHF
J gene: TRBJ2-1; V gene: TRBV2; CDR3 protein: CASRPRLTDNEQFF
J gene: TRBJ1-5; V gene: TRBV5-8; CDR3 protein: CASSLEGRGNQPQHF
J gene: TRBJ2-5; V gene: TRBV29-1; CDR3 protein: CSADTGTAQETQYF
J gene: TRBJ1-1; V gene: TRBV27; CDR3 protein: CASSLARAGNTEAFF
J gene: TRBJ2-1; V gene: TRBV7-3; CDR3 protein: CASSSAGTWNPNEQFF
J gene: TRBJ1-5; V gene: TRBV4-2; CDR3 protein: CASSQEDSMGNQPQHF
J gene: TRBJ2-2; V gene: TRBV7-3; CDR3 protein: CASSPSTGANTGELFF
J gene: TRBJ2-7; V gene: TRBV29-1; CDR3 protein: CSVEGDLTGAGDYEQYF
J gene: TRBJ2-5; V gene: TRBV7-2; CDR3 protein: CASSPTPGETQYF
J gene: TRBJ2-1; V gene: TRBV13; CDR3 protein: CASSLMVAYNEQFF
J gene: TRBJ2-1; V gene: TRBV10-2; CDR3 protein: CASSFGTSGRRDEQFF
J gene: TRBJ2-1; V gene: TRBV5-1; CDR3 protein: CASSFPRDRNNEQFF
J gene: TRBJ1-2; V gene: TRBV5-1; CDR3 protein: CASSLGTNYGYTF
J gene: TRBJ2-2; V gene: TRBV19; CDR3 protein: CASSPRGNTGELFF
J gene: TRBJ1-2; V gene: TRBV7-9; CDR3 protein: CASSLDFAHPNYGYTF
J gene: TRBJ2-7; V gene: TRBV27; CDR3 protein: CASSLGASYEQYF
J gene: TRBJ2-7; V gene: TRBV7-6; CDR3 protein: CASSQDGGSSYEQYF
J gene: TRBJ1-4; V gene: TRBV7-9; CDR3 protein: CASSARTGQLEKLFF
J gene: TRBJ2-7; V gene: TRBV6-6; CDR3 protein: CASSFGIKDEQYF
J gene: TRBJ2-7; V gene: TRBV12-5; CDR3 protein: CASGLTYGTNTPYEQYF
J gene: TRBJ2-1; V gene: TRBV6-4; CDR3 protein: CASSDIGRQGRYNEQFF
J gene: TRBJ1-1; V gene: TRBV15; CDR3 protein: CATSSTGGSTEAFF
J gene: TRBJ2-3; V gene: TRBV6-5; CDR3 protein: CATSGRTDTQYF
J gene: TRBJ1-1; V gene: TRBV5-1; CDR3 protein: CASSLDGPPWGSGTEAFF
J gene: TRBJ1-2; V gene: TRBV19; CDR3 protein: CASSIPSRAYGYTF
J gene: TRBJ2-1; V gene: TRBV7-9; CDR3 protein: CASSLTGQGASNEQFF
J gene: TRBJ2-2; V gene: TRBV7-9; CDR3 protein: CASSSTSGRVGYTGELFF
J gene: TRBJ1-1; V gene: TRBV11-2; CDR3 protein: CASSLGGDTEAFF
J gene: TRBJ1-5; V gene: TRBV28; CDR3 protein: CASSFDRSNQPQHF
J gene: TRBJ2-7; V gene: TRBV29-1; CDR3 protein: CSVGNRGPEQYF
J gene: TRBJ1-3; V gene: TRBV7-9; CDR3 protein: CASSLPLGSETGNTIYF
J gene: TRBJ1-5; V gene: TRBV19; CDR3 protein: CASSAFIFNQPQHF
J gene: TRBJ2-5; V gene: TRBV27; CDR3 protein: CASSPSGRVETQYF
J gene: TRBJ2-2; V gene: TRBV9; CDR3 protein: CASSVGGAGELFF
J gene: TRBJ2-3; V gene: TRBV1; CDR3 protein: CTSSQERRLAGVSGTDTQYF
J gene: TRBJ2-2; V gene: TRBV19; CDR3 protein: CASTSGTTGLNTGELFF
J gene: TRBJ1-4; V gene: TRBV9; CDR3 protein: CASSVYPGQSNEKLFF
J gene: TRBJ1-1; V gene: TRBV6-5; CDR3 protein: CASSSPTGQIDTEAFF
J gene: TRBJ1-1; V gene: TRBV28; CDR3 protein: CASSLTSEGNTEAFF